These 32 T cell receptor beta chains originate from one sample sequenced in a study of OX40 agonist ivuxolimab in advanced cancers. Clones were sequenced by immunoSEQ multiplex PCR, and TCRdb holds only the in-frame ones, with some missing. Here the sample spans tens of thousands of clones, more than 75% being singletons. Sample: CD4+ or CD8+ T cells sorted from blood, taken in a trial of the OX40 agonist ivuxolimab. The receptors derive from an adult with an advanced solid tumor such as melanoma, head and neck, liver or kidney cancer.

The chain links TRBV25-1 to TRBJ2-7; D gene unclear. The CDR3 consists of 14 residues. V lost 5 bases and J 3 bases, leaving 14 bases between the germline ends. Germline V gene lookup returns CDR1 MGHDK and CDR2 SYGVNS. The CDR3 region is CASSLSGTRYEQYF. CDR3 bases: TGTGCCAGCAGTCTCTCGGGTACGCGCTACGAGCAGTACTTC.

This chain connects TRBV6-5 to TRBJ2-7; 10 nucleotides match TRBD1. The ends lost 6 bases at V and 1 base at J; junction bases unmatched: 3. The CDR3 contains 14 residues. Germline CDR1 is MNHEY and CDR2 is SVGAGI. CDR3 DNA sequence: TGTGCCAGCAGGAAGGGACAGGGGTCCTACGAGCAGTACTTC. Translating gives CASRKGQGSYEQYF.

CDR3 bases: TGCGCCAGCAGAAGGAGTCTAGCGGGAGGGGATGAGCAGTACTTC. It translates to CASRRSLAGGDEQYF. The chain links TRBV5-1 to TRBJ2-7, with 12 bases fitting TRBD2. Trimming at V came to 5 bases and at J to 7 bases, leaving 10 bases not matched to a gene. Looked up from germline, CDR1 is SGHRS and CDR2 is YFSETQ. The CDR3 totals 15 residues. Supplemented by reference TRBV5-1 and TRBJ2-7, the full variable domain reads KAGVTQTPRYLIKTRGQQVTLSCSPISGHRSVSWYQQTPGQGLQFLFEYFSETQRNKGNFPGRFSGRQFSNSRSEMNVSTLELGDSALYLCASRRSLAGGDEQYFGPGTRLTVT.

The V gene is TRBV18, the J gene TRBJ1-4, with a tentative D call TRBD1 (6 bases). Germline-derived CDR1 and CDR2 are KGHSH and LQKENI. The V gene lost 6 bases and the J gene lost 4 bases, with 12 bases spanning the gap. This CDR3 has 14 residues. The DNA for the CDR3 is TGTGCCAGCTCCACCAGGGGATTTAATGAAAAACTGTTTTTT. As protein: CASSTRGFNEKLFF.

CDR3 in amino acids: CASSAGTGANEKLFF. Here the CDR3 DNA reads TGTGCCAGCAGCGCTGGGACAGGAGCTAATGAAAAACTGTTTTTT. This rearrangement joins TRBV7-9 to TRBJ1-4; 8 bases line up with TRBD1. Per germline, CDR1 SEHNR and CDR2 FQNEAQ (reference sequence). V was pared by 5 bases and J by 3 bases, with 5 bases of the junction left unmatched. There are 15 residues in the CDR3.

The count of this clone is one. The gene calls are TRBV19 and TRBJ2-7; 7 bases agree with TRBD1. The V segment lost 4 bases and the J segment 5 bases; nucleotides outside the gene matches: 8. The CDR3 runs to 14 residues. The V gene's germline CDR1 is LNHDA and CDR2 SQIVND (reference sequence). CDR3 DNA sequence: TGTGCCAGTAGTAAGCGACAGGGAAAGGACGAGCAGTACTTC. It specifies CASSKRQGKDEQYF. The variable domain in full, with the rest retrieved from reference TRBV19 and TRBJ2-7, is DGGITQSPKYLFRKEGQNVTLSCEQNLNHDAMYWYRQDPGQGLRLIYYSQIVNDFQKGDIAEGYSVSREKKESFPLTVTSAQKNPTAFYLCASSKRQGKDEQYFGPGTRLTVT.

V is TRBV6-1 and J is TRBJ2-7; a possible D gene is TRBD1 (5 bases). Trimming took 2 bases from V and 0 from J, leaving 14 bases between them. CDR1 is MNHNS and CDR2 is SASEGT in the germline V gene. CDR3 length: 16 residues. The CDR3 spells CASSELSWGGSYEQYF. CDR3 DNA sequence: TGTGCCAGCAGTGAACTTTCGTGGGGCGGCTCCTACGAGCAGTACTTC.

The chain uses TRBV7-2 and TRBJ2-1; 7 nucleotides line up with TRBD2. Per the germline V gene, CDR1 is SGHTA and CDR2 is FQGNSA. This CDR3 is 17 amino acids long. V dropped 2 bases and J dropped 1; count of bases not matched to a gene: 8. The CDR3, as DNA: TGTGCCAGCAGCTTAAACCGAGCGGGACGATCCTACAATGAGCAGTTCTTC. It specifies CASSLNRAGRSYNEQFF.

The chain is built from TRBV5-6 and TRBJ1-4; D possibly corresponds to TRBD1 (5 bases). Germline lookup yields CDR1 SGHDT and CDR2 YYEEEE. V dropped 1 base and J dropped 8 bases, with 12 bases sitting between them. The CDR3 extends over 14 amino acids. The CDR3 loop reads CASSLLGPGEKLFF. As DNA, the CDR3 is TGTGCCAGCAGCTTGCTGGGGCCGGGGGAAAAACTGTTTTTT.

This clone showed up just once. V and J are TRBV7-9 and TRBJ2-3, with D perhaps assigned TRBD1 or TRBD2 (7 bases each). V lost 5 bases and J 4 bases, leaving 16 bases between the germline ends. CDR3 length equals 15 residues. The germline gives CDR1 SEHNR, CDR2 FQNEAQ (reference sequence). The DNA for the CDR3 is TGTGCCAGCAGCCGCTCAGGGGGGGCCGCAGATACGCAGTATTTT. As protein: CASSRSGGAADTQYF.

The CDR3 region has the DNA TGTGCCAGCAACATGGGACTAGCTCGAGCTTACAATGAGCAGTTCTTC. Translating gives CASNMGLARAYNEQFF. J is TRBJ2-1 and V is TRBV2, with 9 bases matching TRBD2. Germline V gene sequence: CDR1 SNHLY, CDR2 FYNNEI. With V trimmed by 7 bases and J by 4 bases, 11 bases remained unmatched. The CDR3 sequence is 16 residues long. Full variable domain (outside the CDR3, taken from reference TRBV2 and TRBJ2-1): EPEVTQTPSHQVTQMGQEVILRCVPISNHLYFYWYRQILGQKVEFLVSFYNNEISEKSEIFDDQFSVERPDGSNFTLKIRSTKLEDSAMYFCASNMGLARAYNEQFFGPGTRLTVL.

The V and J genes are TRBV5-1 and TRBJ2-3, with 9 bases lining up with TRBD2. CDR1 is SGHRS, CDR2 YFSETQ, per germline. Trimming took 6 bases from V and 1 from J; bases not matched to a gene: 12. The CDR3 extends over 17 amino acids. CDR3 sequence (DNA): TGCGCCAGCACCCCCGATGTAGCGGGAGTCGGCACAGATACGCAGTATTTT. It codes for CASTPDVAGVGTDTQYF.

As to this clone: The sample has other DNA sequences that encode this CDR3 too. The rearrangement joins TRBV18 to TRBJ2-5; D call uncertain. With 3 bases removed from V and 2 bases from J, the gap between germline ends came to 4 bases. In germline, CDR1 is KGHSH, CDR2 LQKENI. The CDR3 length is 12 residues. CDR3 DNA sequence: TGTGCCAGCTCACCGAGTCAAGAGACCCAGTACTTC. Protein sequence: CASSPSQETQYF.

The chain has TRBV7-3 and TRBJ1-2; 7 bases map to TRBD1. V trimming: 5 bases; J trimming: 4 bases; junction bases outside the gene matches: 10. Germline V gene lookup returns CDR1 SGHTA and CDR2 FQGTGA. The CDR3 is 15 amino acids. The CDR3: CASSPQQGNSYGYTF. CDR3 DNA sequence: TGTGCCAGCAGCCCGCAACAGGGGAATAGCTATGGCTACACCTTC.

As for this clone: An end of the junction differs from the germline gene, which may be a read error. CDR3 nucleotides: TGTGCCAGCTCTCCACAGGGCCCCCCCGTCAAGCAGTACTTC. This sequence encodes CASSPQGPPVKQYF. The chain has TRBV18 and TRBJ2-7, with D perhaps TRBD1 (6 bases). There are 14 residues in the CDR3. The germline V gene encodes CDR1 KGHSH and CDR2 LQKENI.

This chain joins TRBV2 and TRBJ2-7; 15 nucleotides match TRBD2. Germline trimming cut 6 bases from V and 7 bases from J; bases unmatched to any gene: 7. The CDR3 covers 15 residues. Germline CDR1 is SNHLY and CDR2 is FYNNEI. The CDR3 region has the DNA TGTGCCAGCAGGGCCAGGACTAGCGGGAGGGGGGAGCAGTACTTC. Amino acid sequence: CASRARTSGRGEQYF.

The gene calls are TRBV6-6 and TRBJ2-3; 7 bases map to TRBD1. Germline values: CDR1 MNHNY, CDR2 SVGAGI (reference sequence). The CDR3 totals 12 residues. V dropped 10 bases and J dropped 0; count of bases not matched to a gene: 1. In DNA form, the CDR3 reads TGTGCCACGGGACAGAGCACAGATACGCAGTATTTT. Protein sequence: CATGQSTDTQYF.

This clone was counted between two and nine times. The chain recombines TRBV7-2 with TRBJ1-5; tentative D call: TRBD1 (5 bases). CDR3 length equals 14 residues. Germline CDR1 reads SGHTA; CDR2 reads FQGNSA. Trimming took off 3 bases at V and 7 bases at J, with 13 bases between the two ends. The CDR3 nucleotides are TGTGCCAGCAGCTTCGGTCAGGGTAGCCAGCCCCAGCATTTT. It is translated as CASSFGQGSQPQHF.

The chain is built from TRBV28 and TRBJ2-3; D may be TRBD1 or TRBD2 (5 bases each). Germline lookup yields CDR1 MDHEN and CDR2 SYDVKM. The CDR3 is 15 amino acids. Trimming left V 2 bases short and J 2 bases short, with 11 bases between. DNA for the CDR3: TGTGCCAGCAGTTTAACGGGGCCCCTCACAGATACGCAGTATTTT. It translates to CASSLTGPLTDTQYF.

V is TRBV28 and J is TRBJ2-7; TRBD1 agrees at 9 bases. V was clipped by 6 bases and J by 2 bases; unmatched bases: 11. In germline, CDR1 is MDHEN, CDR2 SYDVKM. This CDR3 spans 16 amino acids. The CDR3 region has the DNA TGTGCCAGCAGACCCCCGGGACAGGGTGGGCCCTACGAGCAGTACTTC. It specifies CASRPPGQGGPYEQYF.

The CDR3 nucleotides are TGTGCCAGCAGCCTAGAGGGGACTAACTATGGCTACACCTTC. It yields the protein CASSLEGTNYGYTF. The V call is TRBV4-2, the J call TRBJ1-2; maybe TRBD1 (5 bases). Trimming removed 4 bases from V and 0 bases from J, with 9 bases in between. The CDR3 sequence is 14 residues long. Germline V gene lookup returns CDR1 LGHNA and CDR2 YNFKEQ.

In this sample, this clone turned up once. The chain is built from TRBV28 and TRBJ1-4; perhaps TRBD1 as D (5 bases). This CDR3 region has 17 residues. Germline CDR1 and CDR2: MDHEN and SYDVKM. The V end was cut by 4 bases, the J end by 0 bases, with 15 bases between. The CDR3 bases are TGTGCCAGCAGTTCCCGATTCCAGGGCGCAACTAATGAAAAACTGTTTTTT. Its protein product is CASSSRFQGATNEKLFF.

This clone has a single count. This chain uses TRBV25-1 with TRBJ1-2, with D unresolved. The CDR3 is 16 residues long. Germline CDR1 is MGHDK and CDR2 is SYGVNS. Deletions cut 5 bases from V and 0 bases from J, with 16 bases between. CDR3 amino acids: CASSQFPGPTNYGYTF. Written as DNA, the CDR3 is TGTGCCAGCAGTCAATTTCCCGGGCCCACTAACTATGGCTACACCTTC.

This clone came up a few times. CDR3 region: CSALREDIQYF. The CDR3, as DNA: TGCAGTGCCCTCAGGGAGGACATTCAGTACTTC. This chain connects TRBV20-1 to TRBJ2-4; tentatively, D is TRBD2 (6 bases). The V gene lost 6 bases and the J gene lost 8 bases, with 11 bases spanning the gap. This CDR3 spans 11 amino acids. Germline assignment: CDR1 DFQATT and CDR2 SNEGSKA (reference sequence).

The chain joins TRBV2 to TRBJ1-1, with 8 nucleotides matching TRBD1. Germline V gene sequence: CDR1 SNHLY, CDR2 FYNNEI. This CDR3 contains 16 residues. V lost 6 bases, J lost 0 bases, and 9 bases stayed unmatched. In DNA, the CDR3 is TGTGCCAGCAGGGATTCCGGGACAGGAATGAACACTGAAGCTTTCTTT. It yields the protein CASRDSGTGMNTEAFF.

This chain uses TRBV9 with TRBJ2-6; no definite D call. V dropped 4 bases and J dropped 4 bases, with 9 bases sitting between them. Germline CDR1 and CDR2: SGDLS and YYNGEE. This CDR3 is 14 amino acids long. The CDR3 DNA reads TGTGCCAGCAGCCGCAGATGGGGGGCCAACGTCCTGACTTTC. Amino acid sequence: CASSRRWGANVLTF.

The V and J genes are TRBV6-1 and TRBJ2-7; D is unclear. The CDR3 sequence is 15 residues long. The germline V gene has CDR1 MNHNS and CDR2 SASEGT. Trimming stripped 8 bases from V and 5 bases from J, with 22 bases between. CDR3 protein: CASYHFTGFRDEQYF. CDR3 nucleotide sequence: TGTGCCAGCTATCATTTTACCGGGTTTCGCGACGAGCAGTACTTC.

The chain employs TRBV14 and TRBJ2-3; TRBD2 matches 8 bases. V was clipped by 2 bases and J by 8 bases; unmatched bases: 12. The CDR3 covers 16 residues. Germline assignment: CDR1 SGHDN and CDR2 FVKESK. Written as DNA, the CDR3 is TGTGCCAGCAGCCAAAGGAGCGGGAGCTCTGAGGGTACGCAGTATTTT. Translated, it gives CASSQRSGSSEGTQYF.

The V and J genes are TRBV5-1 and TRBJ2-3; no clear D. The V end was cut by 0 bases, the J end by 2 bases, with 10 bases between. Per the germline V gene, CDR1 is SGHRS and CDR2 is YFSETQ. This CDR3 comprises 15 residues. The CDR3 region is CASSLAEVATDTQYF. CDR3 sequence (DNA): TGCGCCAGCAGCTTGGCCGAGGTAGCCACAGATACGCAGTATTTT. Drawing the rest from reference TRBV5-1 and TRBJ2-3, the complete variable domain is KAGVTQTPRYLIKTRGQQVTLSCSPISGHRSVSWYQQTPGQGLQFLFEYFSETQRNKGNFPGRFSGRQFSNSRSEMNVSTLELGDSALYLCASSLAEVATDTQYFGPGTRLTVL.

This chain uses TRBV6-5 with TRBJ1-4; D possibly corresponds to TRBD1 (5 bases). Per the germline V gene, CDR1 is MNHEY and CDR2 is SVGAGI. V was shortened by 6 bases and J by 11 bases, with 22 bases between the two germline ends. The CDR3 covers 15 residues. The DNA for the CDR3 is TGTGCCAGCAGCCTCTCGGGGACGCAGCCAGCGAAACTGTTTTTT. This encodes CASSLSGTQPAKLFF.

The rearrangement uses TRBV28 and TRBJ1-2, with D perhaps TRBD1 (6 bases). V lost 5 bases, J lost 5 bases, and 15 bases lay in between. This CDR3 contains 14 residues. Germline values: CDR1 MDHEN, CDR2 SYDVKM. CDR3 amino acids: CASSAGGLEYGYTF. CDR3 bases: TGTGCCAGCAGTGCGGGGGGGCTAGAGTATGGCTACACCTTC.

This chain uses TRBV19 with TRBJ1-5; D gene uncertain. Germline CDR1 reads LNHDA; CDR2 reads SQIVND (reference sequence). The CDR3 is 16 residues long. V was pared by 4 bases and J by 2 bases, with 15 bases between. CDR3 nucleotide sequence: TGTGCCAGTAGTAACGCCCTACTGCCCCGCAATCAGCCCCAGCATTTT. This translates into CASSNALLPRNQPQHF. Complete variable domain (other parts from reference TRBV19 and TRBJ1-5): DGGITQSPKYLFRKEGQNVTLSCEQNLNHDAMYWYRQDPGQGLRLIYYSQIVNDFQKGDIAEGYSVSREKKESFPLTVTSAQKNPTAFYLCASSNALLPRNQPQHFGDGTRLSIL.